Below, 8 T cell receptor beta chains from the same sample are listed, as sequenced in a study of identical twins (dated by TCRdb to about 2016). The library relied on 5' RACE. Sequencing was performed on an Illumina HiSeq 2000. Clones were called with MiXCR by TCRdb after fastp trimmed the public reads at Q25, and only in-frame beta chains were retained. Rows are combined by CDR3 protein, so each entry shows the most common genes and DNA. For this sample the table gives under 350,000 distinct CDR3 sequences, of which nearly 9.5% were detected only once. The ten largest clones capture approximately 6.6% of the sample. The sample was also linked to a second study, of yellow fever vaccine responses in identical twins.

Sequenced sample: CD8+ T cells sorted from blood. The receptors originated from a woman aged 18-35 years in good health.

The sample holds many counts of this clonotype. V is TRBV7-2 and J is TRBJ1-2; TRBD1 agrees at 7 bases. The length of the CDR3 is 16 residues. The germline gives CDR1 SGHTA, CDR2 FQGNSA. J gave up 0 bases and V 2 bases, and 6 bases lay outside the gene matches. As DNA, the CDR3 is TGTGCCAGCAGCTTAAAAGACAGGGAAGCTAACTATGGCTACACCTTC. Translation: CASSLKDREANYGYTF. Full variable domain (remainder filled in from reference TRBV7-2 and TRBJ1-2): GAGVSQSPSNKVTEKGKDVELRCDPISGHTALYWYRQSLGQGLEFLIYFQGNSAPDKSGLPSDRFSAERTGGSVSTLTIQRTQQEDSAVYLCASSLKDREANYGYTFGSGTRLTVV.

The genes are TRBV6-1 and TRBJ2-1; 7 bases fit TRBD2. This CDR3 region has 14 residues. CDR1 and CDR2 from the germline V gene are MNHNS and SASEGT. With 4 bases clipped from V and 3 bases from J, the junction kept 3 bases outside the gene matches. This CDR3 reads CASSVLAVYNEQFF. For the CDR3, the DNA is TGTGCCAGCAGTGTCCTAGCGGTCTACAATGAGCAGTTCTTC.

The chain joins TRBV29-1 to TRBJ2-3; D uncertain. This CDR3 spans 12 amino acids. Germline V gene sequence: CDR1 SQVTM, CDR2 ANQGSEA. Trimming removed 1 base from V and 2 bases from J, with 4 bases in between. In DNA form, the CDR3 reads TGCAGCGTTGAAGTGGTCACAGATACGCAGTATTTT. It codes for CSVEVVTDTQYF.

The chain links TRBV7-3 to TRBJ2-2, with 10 bases that match TRBD2. Germline V gene sequence: CDR1 SGHTA, CDR2 FQGTGA. The trim removed 1 base at V and 8 bases at J, leaving 7 bases unmatched. This CDR3 spans 16 amino acids. The CDR3 spells CASSLKRAGGPGELFF. In nucleotides, the CDR3 is TGTGCCAGCAGCTTAAAGCGAGCGGGGGGGCCTGGGGAGCTGTTTTTT.

This clonotype came up many times. J is TRBJ1-1 and V is TRBV15; 7 bases line up with TRBD1. Germline trimming cut 2 bases from V and 0 bases from J; bases unmatched to any gene: 3. The germline V gene has CDR1 LNHNV and CDR2 YYDKDF (reference sequence). This CDR3 region has 15 residues. The CDR3 sequence: CATSRRQGLNTEAFF. CDR3 in DNA: TGTGCCACCAGCAGACGACAGGGTTTGAACACTGAAGCTTTCTTT.

J is TRBJ2-7 and V is TRBV14; tentatively, D is TRBD2 (5 bases). This CDR3 is built from 15 residues. Trimming cost V 1 base and J 4 bases, with 14 bases left between them. Germline CDR1 SGHDN, CDR2 FVKESK. The CDR3 nucleotides are TGTGCCAGCAGCCAAGTACTAGTAGGAGAATACGAGCAGTACTTC. It translates to CASSQVLVGEYEQYF. Combining the CDR3 with reference TRBV14 and TRBJ2-7 gives the whole variable domain EAGVTQFPSHSVIEKGQTVTLRCDPISGHDNLYWYRRVMGKEIKFLLHFVKESKQDESGMPNNRFLAERTGGTYSTLKVQPAELEDSGVYFCASSQVLVGEYEQYFGPGTRLTVT.

This clonotype was detected many times. The chain links TRBV14 to TRBJ2-1; D unresolved. The germline V and J ends were trimmed by 10 bases and 7 bases, with 11 bases remaining between them. Germline V gives CDR1 SGHDN, CDR2 FVKESK. This CDR3 has 11 amino acids. The CDR3 coding sequence is TGTGCCACCTTCATCGGGAATGAGCAGTTCTTC. Its protein product is CATFIGNEQFF.

The chain recombines TRBV6-2 or TRBV6-3 with TRBJ2-4; D possibly corresponds to TRBD1 (5 bases). The CDR3 consists of 11 residues. The germline V gene has CDR1 MNHEY and CDR2 SVGEGT. Trimming removed 6 bases from V and 9 bases from J, with 9 bases in between. Here the CDR3 DNA reads TGTGCCAGCAGGGGAAGGGGCATTCAGTACTTC. Translated, it gives CASRGRGIQYF.